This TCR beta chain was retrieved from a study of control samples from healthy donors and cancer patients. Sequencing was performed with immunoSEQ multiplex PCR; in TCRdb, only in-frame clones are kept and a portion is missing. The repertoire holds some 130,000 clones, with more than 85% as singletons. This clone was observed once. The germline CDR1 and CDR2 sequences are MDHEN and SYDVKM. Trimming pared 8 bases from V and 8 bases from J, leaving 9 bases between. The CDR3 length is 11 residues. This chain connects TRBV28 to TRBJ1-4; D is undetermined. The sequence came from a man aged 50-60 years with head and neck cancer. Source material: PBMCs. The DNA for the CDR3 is TGTGCCAGCCAAGCAAGAGAAAAACTGTTTTTT. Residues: CASQAREKLFF.